This TCR beta chain was captured by sequencing in a study of T cell responses to AZD1222 COVID-19 vaccine. In regard to this clone: Its specificity is not known.

The CDR3 is 14 residues long. Germline CDR1 reads SNHLY; CDR2 reads FYNNEI. V gave up 2 bases and J gave up 7 bases, with 11 bases separating them. Profiling relied on immunoSEQ multiplex PCR, and the TCRdb table lists in-frame clones only, not all of them. The repertoire includes over 150,000 clones, approximately 87% of them detected once, and 5% to 6% sits in the top ten. Study-level findings and limits: Vaccine-associated CD4 TCRs ranged over spike, dominating at 160-218 and 743-854. Clonal diversity was possibly underestimated, and the donors were mostly white British, with more females. The reported proportion of spike-specific TCRs targeting unmutated variant regions was nearly half.

The specimen was peripheral blood, collected on day 0 of MenACWY control vaccination. The rearrangement uses TRBV2 and TRBJ1-4, with D possibly matching TRBD1 (5 bases). The sequence was obtained from an adult in good health. The CDR3 region is CASSEIPGGEKLFF. Written as DNA, the CDR3 is TGTGCCAGCAGTGAAATCCCCGGGGGTGAAAAACTGTTTTTT.